The 11 T cell receptor beta chains given below trace back to one sample, sequenced in a study of cytomegalovirus exposure and HLA in healthy donors. The PCR was carried out with 60 Vbeta primers and 13 Jbeta primers. Assay: immunoSEQ multiplex PCR; the TCRdb copy retains only in-frame clones and omits some. The table includes approximately 90,000 clones, about 80% detected once. What was sequenced was PBMCs. These receptors originate from a male donor in good health and CMV-seronegative.

CDR3 sequence: CASSFGPADGYTF. As DNA, the CDR3 is TGTGCCAGCAGTTTCGGCCCCGCGGATGGCTACACCTTC. This chain joins TRBV28 and TRBJ1-2; D uncertain. There are 13 residues in the CDR3. The ends were cut back, 3 bases at V and 6 bases at J, with 11 bases in the middle. Germline CDR1 and CDR2: MDHEN and SYDVKM.

This chain joins TRBV28 and TRBJ2-2; D might be TRBD1 (6 bases). The ends were cut back, 7 bases at V and 0 bases at J, with 9 bases in the middle. The CDR3 covers 14 residues. CDR1 is MDHEN, CDR2 SYDVKM, per germline. The CDR3 reads CASIGTPNTGELFF. The CDR3 coding sequence is TGTGCCAGCATCGGGACACCGAACACCGGGGAGCTGTTTTTT.

In this sample, this clone turned up once. The genes are TRBV7-2 and TRBJ1-2; 9 positions agree with TRBD1. CDR1 is SGHTA and CDR2 is FQGNSA in the germline V gene. This CDR3 comprises 14 residues. The V and J ends lost 2 bases and 8 bases, in that order; junction bases with no gene match: 6. The CDR3: CASSLSGTGRGYTF. In nucleotides, the CDR3 is TGTGCCAGCAGCTTATCCGGGACAGGGCGCGGCTACACCTTC.

The chain links TRBV9 to TRBJ2-2, with D possibly matching TRBD2 (6 bases). The CDR3 is 16 residues long. V was pared by 1 base and J by 2 bases, with 12 bases between. Germline CDR1 is SGDLS and CDR2 is YYNGEE. The CDR3: CASSVTLTSNTGELFF. The CDR3 DNA reads TGTGCCAGCAGCGTAACCCTCACTAGCAACACCGGGGAGCTGTTTTTT. Supplemented by reference TRBV9 and TRBJ2-2, the full variable domain reads DSGVTQTPKHLITATGQRVTLRCSPRSGDLSVYWYQQSLDQGLQFLIQYYNGEERAKGNILERFSAQQFPDLHSELNLSSLELGDSALYFCASSVTLTSNTGELFFGEGSRLTVL.

Notes on this clone: The sample carries other DNA sequences with the same CDR3. The chain links TRBV28 to TRBJ1-5; 8 nucleotides align to TRBD1. The germline V gene encodes CDR1 MDHEN and CDR2 SYDVKM. V lost 2 bases and J lost 4; bases outside the gene matches: 4. The CDR3 has 15 residues. The DNA for the CDR3 is TGTGCCAGCAGTTTACAGACAGGGGTGAATCAGCCCCAGCATTTT. It is translated as CASSLQTGVNQPQHF.

This clone was detected only a few times. The rearrangement uses TRBV27 and TRBJ2-6; a possible D gene is TRBD1 (6 bases). V lost 5 bases and J 2 bases, leaving 19 bases between the germline ends. Germline CDR1 and CDR2: MNHEY and SMNVEV (reference sequence). The CDR3 contains 18 residues. The CDR3 is CASSRPGRDTTGANVLTF. In DNA, the CDR3 is TGTGCCAGCAGTCGCCCGGGTAGGGACACCACTGGGGCCAACGTCCTGACTTTC.

J is TRBJ1-6 and V is TRBV7-2; 8 bases line up with TRBD1. The V and J ends lost 3 bases and 5 bases, in that order; junction bases with no gene match: 6. The CDR3 runs to 16 residues. CDR1 and CDR2 (germline): SGHTA, FQGNSA. The CDR3 loop reads CASSFLGQGNNSPLHF. The CDR3 nucleotides are TGTGCCAGCAGCTTTCTAGGACAGGGAAATAATTCACCCCTCCACTTT.

J is TRBJ2-3 and V is TRBV4-3; 10 nucleotides line up with TRBD2. V trimming: 0 bases; J trimming: 5 bases; junction bases outside the gene matches: 8. This CDR3 is built from 17 residues. CDR1 LGHNA and CDR2 YSLEER come from the germline V gene. The CDR3 loop is CASSQDDQRGGGDTQYF. The CDR3 DNA is TGCGCCAGCAGCCAAGATGACCAGCGGGGGGGTGGAGATACGCAGTATTTT.

Regarding this clone: One end of the junction is discordant with germline, which a read error may explain. The sample contains more than one DNA sequence encoding this CDR3. This rearrangement joins TRBV9 to TRBJ1-1; D is unresolved. CDR3 length: 13 amino acids. The germline V gene encodes CDR1 SGDLS and CDR2 YYNGEE. The CDR3, as DNA: TGCGCCAGCAACGTATCACCGTCGCGGGAAGCTTTCTTT. Translation gives CASNVSPSREAFF.

The V call is TRBV19, the J call TRBJ2-3, with D unresolved. Trimming took off 4 bases at V and 5 bases at J, with 4 bases between the two ends. This CDR3 comprises 11 residues. Germline CDR1 LNHDA, CDR2 SQIVND (reference sequence). CDR3: CASSSGDTQYF. In nucleotides, the CDR3 is TGTGCCAGTAGTAGCGGAGATACGCAGTATTTT.

This clone was recorded a few times. The rearrangement joins TRBV12-5 to TRBJ2-1; 9 nucleotides match TRBD2. Germline lookup yields CDR1 LGHNT and CDR2 FRNRAP. The CDR3 loop spans 16 amino acids. V trimming: 0 bases; J trimming: 7 bases; junction bases outside the gene matches: 7. CDR3: CASGLVVSGGSNEQFF. CDR3 coding DNA: TGTGCTAGTGGTTTGGTAGTTAGCGGGGGATCAAATGAGCAGTTCTTC.